Described below is a single TCR beta chain sequence and its context. Ophthalmopathy donors were characterized by moderate-to-severe activity, CAS of at least 3, NOSPECS of at least 4, and duration under 3 months. Patients with other autoimmune diseases, uncontrolled infections, pregnancy or lactation were excluded. The data were taken from a study of Graves' ophthalmopathy and Graves' hyperthyroidism. The TCR beta CDR3 regions underwent amplification from RNA transcripts. RT-PCR with HTBI primers came first, then second-round multiplex PCR. TCRdb called the multiplex PCR reads again in MiXCR, with one record for every CDR3 protein. The sample includes 600,000 to 950,000 distinct CDR3 sequences, about 44% of them seen just once. This CDR3 has 17 amino acids. The germline V gene has CDR1 SGHVS and CDR2 FNYEAQ. The V end was cut by 3 bases, the J end by 5 bases, with 19 bases between.

This clonotype originated in an adult man with Graves' ophthalmopathy. V is TRBV7-6 and J is TRBJ1-4, with TRBD1 as a possible D gene (6 bases). The specimen sequenced was peripheral blood. This CDR3 is CASSLEKQGARNEKLFF. The CDR3 DNA is TGTGCCAGCAGCTTGGAGAAACAGGGCGCCCGCAATGAAAAACTGTTTTTT.